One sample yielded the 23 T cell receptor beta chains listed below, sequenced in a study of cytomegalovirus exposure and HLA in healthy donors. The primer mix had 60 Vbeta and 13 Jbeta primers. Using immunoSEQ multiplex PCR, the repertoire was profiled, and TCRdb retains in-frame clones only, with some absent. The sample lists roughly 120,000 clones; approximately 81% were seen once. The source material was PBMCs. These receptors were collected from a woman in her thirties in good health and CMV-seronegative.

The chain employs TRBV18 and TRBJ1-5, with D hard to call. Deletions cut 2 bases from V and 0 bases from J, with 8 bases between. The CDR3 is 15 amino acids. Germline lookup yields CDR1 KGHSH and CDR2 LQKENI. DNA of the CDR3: TGTGCCAGCTCACCATCCCCGGGTAGCAATCAGCCCCAGCATTTT. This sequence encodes CASSPSPGSNQPQHF.

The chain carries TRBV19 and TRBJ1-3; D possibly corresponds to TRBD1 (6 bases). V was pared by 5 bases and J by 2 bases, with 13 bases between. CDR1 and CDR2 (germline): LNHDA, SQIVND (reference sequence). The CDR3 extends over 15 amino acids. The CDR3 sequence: CASSPGVGTGNTIYF. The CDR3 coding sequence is TGTGCCAGTAGTCCAGGGGTCGGAACTGGAAACACCATATATTTT.

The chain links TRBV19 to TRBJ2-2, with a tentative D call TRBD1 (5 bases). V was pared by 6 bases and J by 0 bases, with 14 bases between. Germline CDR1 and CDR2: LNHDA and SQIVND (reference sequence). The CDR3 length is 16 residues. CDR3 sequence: CASSTRQPPNTGELFF. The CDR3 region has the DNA TGTGCCAGTAGCACGAGACAGCCACCGAACACCGGGGAGCTGTTTTTT.

The CDR3 loop reads CASSPPGRDYEKLFF. The CDR3 DNA sequence: TGCGCCAGCAGCCCCCCGGGACGGGACTATGAAAAACTGTTTTTT. This chain connects TRBV10-2 to TRBJ1-4, with D perhaps matching TRBD1 (5 bases). The germline V gene encodes CDR1 WSHSY and CDR2 SAAADI. Trimming shortened V by 6 bases and J by 6 bases, and 17 bases separated the two germline ends. This CDR3 has 15 amino acids.

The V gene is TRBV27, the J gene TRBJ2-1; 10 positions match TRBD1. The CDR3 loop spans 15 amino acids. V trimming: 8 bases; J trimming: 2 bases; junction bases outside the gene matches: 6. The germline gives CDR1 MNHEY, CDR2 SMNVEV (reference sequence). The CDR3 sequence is CASGLGQGAYNEQFF. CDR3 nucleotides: TGTGCCAGCGGCCTTGGACAGGGGGCCTACAATGAGCAGTTCTTC.

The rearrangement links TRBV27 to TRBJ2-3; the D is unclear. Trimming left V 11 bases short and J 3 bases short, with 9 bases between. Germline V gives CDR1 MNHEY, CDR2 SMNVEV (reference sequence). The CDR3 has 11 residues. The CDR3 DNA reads TGTGCCCCTACCCGAACAGATACGCAGTATTTT. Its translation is CAPTRTDTQYF.

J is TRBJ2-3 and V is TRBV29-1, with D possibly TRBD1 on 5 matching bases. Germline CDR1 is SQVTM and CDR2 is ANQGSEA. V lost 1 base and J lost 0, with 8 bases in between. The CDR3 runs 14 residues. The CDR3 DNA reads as TGCAGCGTTGAAGGGACACCGAGCACAGATACGCAGTATTTT. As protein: CSVEGTPSTDTQYF.

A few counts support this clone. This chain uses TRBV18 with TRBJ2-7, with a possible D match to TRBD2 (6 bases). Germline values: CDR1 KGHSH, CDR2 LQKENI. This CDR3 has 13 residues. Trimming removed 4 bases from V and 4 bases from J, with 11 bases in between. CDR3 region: CASSRDGSYEQYF. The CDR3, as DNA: TGTGCCAGCTCACGGGACGGGAGTTACGAGCAGTACTTC.

CDR3 region: CASTPWGEISPQHF. CDR3 nucleotides: TGTGCCAGCACCCCGTGGGGGGAAATCAGCCCCCAGCATTTT. The rearrangement links TRBV6-5 to TRBJ1-5; D is possibly TRBD1 (5 bases). V shed 7 bases and J shed 10 bases, with 20 bases lying between them. There are 14 residues in the CDR3. The germline V gene has CDR1 MNHEY and CDR2 SVGAGI.

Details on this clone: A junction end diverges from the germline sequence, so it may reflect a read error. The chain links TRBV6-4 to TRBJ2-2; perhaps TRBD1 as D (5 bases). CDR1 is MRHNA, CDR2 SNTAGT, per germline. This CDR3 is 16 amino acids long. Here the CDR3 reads CASSYSSAGYTGELFF. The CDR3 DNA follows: TGTGCCAGCAGTTACTCGAGCGCAGGGTACACCGGGGAGCTGTTTTTT.

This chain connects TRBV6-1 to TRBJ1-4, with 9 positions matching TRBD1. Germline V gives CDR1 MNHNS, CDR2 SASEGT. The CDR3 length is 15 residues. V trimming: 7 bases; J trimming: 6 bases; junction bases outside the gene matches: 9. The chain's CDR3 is CASTPLTGGDEKLFF. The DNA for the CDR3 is TGTGCCAGCACGCCTCTGACAGGGGGTGATGAAAAACTGTTTTTT.

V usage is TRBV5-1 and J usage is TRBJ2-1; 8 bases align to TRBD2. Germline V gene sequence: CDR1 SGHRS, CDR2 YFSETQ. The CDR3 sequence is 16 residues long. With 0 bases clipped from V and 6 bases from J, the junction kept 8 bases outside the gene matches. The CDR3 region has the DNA TGCGCCAGCAGCTTGGGCCGTGTAGCGGGAATCAATGAGCAGTTCTTC. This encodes CASSLGRVAGINEQFF.

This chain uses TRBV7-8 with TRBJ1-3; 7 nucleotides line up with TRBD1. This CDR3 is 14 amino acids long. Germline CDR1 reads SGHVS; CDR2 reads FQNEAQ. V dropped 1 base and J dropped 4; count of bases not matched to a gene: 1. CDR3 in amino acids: CASSLGDRGNTIYF. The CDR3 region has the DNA TGTGCCAGCAGCTTAGGGGACAGAGGAAACACCATATATTTT.

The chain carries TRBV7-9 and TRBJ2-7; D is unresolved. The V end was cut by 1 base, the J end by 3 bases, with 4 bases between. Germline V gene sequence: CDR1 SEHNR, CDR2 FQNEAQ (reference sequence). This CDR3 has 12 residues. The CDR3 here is CASSLVLYEQYF. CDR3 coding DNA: TGTGCCAGCAGCTTAGTTCTCTACGAGCAGTACTTC.

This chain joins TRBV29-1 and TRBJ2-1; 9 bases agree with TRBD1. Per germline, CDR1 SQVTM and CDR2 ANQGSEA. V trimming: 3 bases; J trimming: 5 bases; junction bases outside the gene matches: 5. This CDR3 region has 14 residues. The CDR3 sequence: CSVDSGQGNNEQFF. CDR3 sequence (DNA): TGCAGCGTTGACTCGGGACAGGGAAACAATGAGCAGTTCTTC.

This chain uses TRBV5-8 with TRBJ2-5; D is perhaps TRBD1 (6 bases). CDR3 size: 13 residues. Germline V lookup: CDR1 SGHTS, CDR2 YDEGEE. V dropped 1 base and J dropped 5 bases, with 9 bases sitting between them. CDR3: CASSLRGSETQYF. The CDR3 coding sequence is TGTGCCAGCAGCTTGAGGGGGTCTGAGACCCAGTACTTC.

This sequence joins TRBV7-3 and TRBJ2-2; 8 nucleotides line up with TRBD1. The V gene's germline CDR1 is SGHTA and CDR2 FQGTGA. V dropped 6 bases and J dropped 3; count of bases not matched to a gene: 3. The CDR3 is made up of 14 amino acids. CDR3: CASRTGVDTGELFF. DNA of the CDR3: TGTGCCAGCAGGACAGGGGTCGACACCGGGGAGCTGTTTTTT.

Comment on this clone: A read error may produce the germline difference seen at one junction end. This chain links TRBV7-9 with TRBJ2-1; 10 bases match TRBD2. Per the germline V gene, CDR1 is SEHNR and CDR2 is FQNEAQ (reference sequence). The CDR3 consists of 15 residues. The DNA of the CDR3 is TGTTCCAGCAGAGAACTAGCGGGACTGTACAATGAGCAGTTCTTC. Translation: CSSRELAGLYNEQFF. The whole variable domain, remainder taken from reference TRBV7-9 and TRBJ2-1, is DTGVSQNPRHKITKRGQNVTFRCDPISEHNRLYWYRQTLGQGPEFLTYFQNEAQLEKSRLLSDRFSAERPKGSFSTLEIQRTEQGDSAMYLCSSRELAGLYNEQFFGPGTRLTVL.

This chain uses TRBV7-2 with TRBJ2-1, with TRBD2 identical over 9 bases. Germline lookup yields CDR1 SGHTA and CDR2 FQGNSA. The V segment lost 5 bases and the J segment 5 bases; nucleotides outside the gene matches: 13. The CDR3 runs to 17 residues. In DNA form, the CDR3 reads TGTGCCAGCAGCCGAAATCTGGCGGGAGGGCCCGACAATGAGCAGTTCTTC. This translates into CASSRNLAGGPDNEQFF.

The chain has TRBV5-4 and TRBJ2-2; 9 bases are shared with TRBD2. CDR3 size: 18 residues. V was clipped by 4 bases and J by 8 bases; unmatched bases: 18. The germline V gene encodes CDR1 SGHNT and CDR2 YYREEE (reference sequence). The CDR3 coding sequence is TGTGCCAGCAGCCTCGGGTGGCGGGAGGGCCAAGGTCGAGGGGAGCTGTTTTTT. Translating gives CASSLGWREGQGRGELFF.

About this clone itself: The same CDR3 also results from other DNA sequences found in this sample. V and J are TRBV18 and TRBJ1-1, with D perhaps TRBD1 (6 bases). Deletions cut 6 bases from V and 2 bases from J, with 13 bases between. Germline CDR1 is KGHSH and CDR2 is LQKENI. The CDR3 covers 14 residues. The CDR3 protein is CASSPGDFNTEAFF. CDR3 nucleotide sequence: TGTGCCAGCTCGCCAGGGGACTTTAACACTGAAGCTTTCTTT.

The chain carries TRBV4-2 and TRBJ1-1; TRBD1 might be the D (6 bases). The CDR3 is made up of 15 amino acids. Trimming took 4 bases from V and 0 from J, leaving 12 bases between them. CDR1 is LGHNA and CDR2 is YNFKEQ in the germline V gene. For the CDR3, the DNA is TGTGCCAGCAGCCGGGCCCAGGGGATGAACACTGAAGCTTTCTTT. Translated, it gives CASSRAQGMNTEAFF.

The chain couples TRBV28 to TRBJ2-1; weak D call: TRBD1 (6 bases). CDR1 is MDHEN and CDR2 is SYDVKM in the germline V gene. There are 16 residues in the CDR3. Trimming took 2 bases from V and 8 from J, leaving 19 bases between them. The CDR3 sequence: CASSLGTPALGDEQFF. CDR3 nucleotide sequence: TGTGCCAGCAGTTTAGGGACACCGGCCCTCGGAGATGAGCAGTTCTTC.